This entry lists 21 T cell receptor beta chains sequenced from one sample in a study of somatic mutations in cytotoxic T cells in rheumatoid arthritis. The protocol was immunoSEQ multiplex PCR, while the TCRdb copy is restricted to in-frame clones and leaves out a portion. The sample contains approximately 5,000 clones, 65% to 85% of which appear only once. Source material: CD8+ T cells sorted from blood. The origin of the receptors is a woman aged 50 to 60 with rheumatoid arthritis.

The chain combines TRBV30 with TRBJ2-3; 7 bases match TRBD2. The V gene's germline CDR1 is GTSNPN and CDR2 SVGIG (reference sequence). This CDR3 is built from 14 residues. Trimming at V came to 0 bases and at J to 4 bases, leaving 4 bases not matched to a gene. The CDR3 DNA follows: TGTGCCTGGAGTGTAAGCCTAGCGGCAGATACGCAGTATTTT. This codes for CAWSVSLAADTQYF.

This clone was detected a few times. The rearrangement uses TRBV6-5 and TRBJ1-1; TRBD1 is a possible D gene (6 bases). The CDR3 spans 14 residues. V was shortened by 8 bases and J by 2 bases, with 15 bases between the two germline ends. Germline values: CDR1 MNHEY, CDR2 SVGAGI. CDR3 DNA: TGTGCCAGCGAGCGCATAGGGGGTAACACTGAAGCTTTCTTT. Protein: CASERIGGNTEAFF.

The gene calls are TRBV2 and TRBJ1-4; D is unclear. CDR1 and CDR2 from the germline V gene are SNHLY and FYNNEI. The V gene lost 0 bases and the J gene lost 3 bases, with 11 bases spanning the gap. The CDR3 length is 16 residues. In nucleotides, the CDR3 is TGTGCCAGCAGTGAAGCGGACGGGGTTGCTAATGAAAAACTGTTTTTT. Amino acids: CASSEADGVANEKLFF.

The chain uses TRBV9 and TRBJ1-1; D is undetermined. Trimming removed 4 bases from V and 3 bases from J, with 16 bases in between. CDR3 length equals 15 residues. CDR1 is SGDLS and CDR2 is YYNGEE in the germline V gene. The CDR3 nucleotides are TGTGCCAGCAGCCCCTGGACGGAGGGTGACACTGAAGCTTTCTTT. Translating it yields CASSPWTEGDTEAFF. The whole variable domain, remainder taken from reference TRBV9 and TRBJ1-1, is DSGVTQTPKHLITATGQRVTLRCSPRSGDLSVYWYQQSLDQGLQFLIQYYNGEERAKGNILERFSAQQFPDLHSELNLSSLELGDSALYFCASSPWTEGDTEAFFGQGTRLTVV.

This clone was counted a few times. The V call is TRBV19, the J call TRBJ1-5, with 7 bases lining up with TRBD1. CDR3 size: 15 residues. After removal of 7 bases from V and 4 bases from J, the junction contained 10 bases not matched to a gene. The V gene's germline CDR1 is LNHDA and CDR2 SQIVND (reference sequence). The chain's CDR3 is CASTPPMGQNQPQHF. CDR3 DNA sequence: TGTGCCAGTACTCCCCCCATGGGACAGAATCAGCCCCAGCATTTT.

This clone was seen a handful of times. The CDR3 sequence: CASSPRRLDTNTEAFF. The CDR3 DNA sequence: TGTGCCAGCTCACCCCGAAGGCTTGACACCAACACTGAAGCTTTCTTT. V is TRBV18 and J is TRBJ1-1; D uncertain. CDR3 size: 16 residues. The germline V gene encodes CDR1 KGHSH and CDR2 LQKENI. The V end was cut by 3 bases, the J end by 2 bases, with 16 bases between. Drawing the rest from reference TRBV18 and TRBJ1-1, the complete variable domain is NAGVMQNPRHLVRRRGQEARLRCSPMKGHSHVYWYRQLPEEGLKFMVYLQKENIIDESGMPKERFSAEFPKEGPSILRIQQVVRGDSAAYFCASSPRRLDTNTEAFFGQGTRLTVV.

The CDR3 reads CASKGTGFHEQYF. CDR3 sequence (DNA): TGTGCCAGCAAGGGGACAGGGTTCCACGAGCAGTACTTC. The V and J genes are TRBV6-1 and TRBJ2-7; 9 bases are a match to TRBD1. The J segment lost 5 bases and the V segment lost 7 bases, leaving 6 bases of the junction unmatched. Germline CDR1 is MNHNS and CDR2 is SASEGT. This CDR3 is 13 amino acids long.

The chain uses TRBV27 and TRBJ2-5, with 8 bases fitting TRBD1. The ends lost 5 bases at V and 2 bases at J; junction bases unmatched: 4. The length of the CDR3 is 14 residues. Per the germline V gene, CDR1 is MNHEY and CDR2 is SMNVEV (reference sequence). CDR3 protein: CASSLNRGQETQYF. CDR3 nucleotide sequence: TGTGCCAGCAGTCTAAACAGGGGGCAAGAGACCCAGTACTTC.

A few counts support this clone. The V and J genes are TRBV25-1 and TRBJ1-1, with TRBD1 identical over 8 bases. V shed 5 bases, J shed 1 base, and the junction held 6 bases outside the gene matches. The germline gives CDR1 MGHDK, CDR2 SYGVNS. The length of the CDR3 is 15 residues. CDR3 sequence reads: CASSPDRGRNTEAFF. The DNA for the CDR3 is TGTGCCAGCAGTCCCGACAGGGGAAGGAACACTGAAGCTTTCTTT.

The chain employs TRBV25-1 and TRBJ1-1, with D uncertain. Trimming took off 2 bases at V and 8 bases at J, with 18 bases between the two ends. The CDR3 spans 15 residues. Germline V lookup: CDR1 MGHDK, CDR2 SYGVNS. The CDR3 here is CASSETPLAGTEAFF. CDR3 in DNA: TGTGCCAGCAGTGAAACCCCCTTGGCAGGTACCGAAGCTTTCTTT.

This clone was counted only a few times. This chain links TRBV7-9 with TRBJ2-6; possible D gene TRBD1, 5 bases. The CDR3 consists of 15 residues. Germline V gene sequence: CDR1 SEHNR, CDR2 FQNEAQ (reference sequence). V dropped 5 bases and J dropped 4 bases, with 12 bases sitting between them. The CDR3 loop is CASSEGVGGANVLTF. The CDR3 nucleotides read TGTGCCAGCAGCGAAGGGGTGGGGGGGGCCAACGTCCTGACTTTC.

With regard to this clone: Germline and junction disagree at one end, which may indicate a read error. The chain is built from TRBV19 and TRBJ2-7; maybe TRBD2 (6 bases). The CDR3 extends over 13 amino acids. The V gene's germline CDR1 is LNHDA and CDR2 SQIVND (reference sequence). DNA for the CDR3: TGTGCCAGTAGTATAGGGGACTCCTCCGAGCAGTACTTC. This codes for CASSIGDSSEQYF.

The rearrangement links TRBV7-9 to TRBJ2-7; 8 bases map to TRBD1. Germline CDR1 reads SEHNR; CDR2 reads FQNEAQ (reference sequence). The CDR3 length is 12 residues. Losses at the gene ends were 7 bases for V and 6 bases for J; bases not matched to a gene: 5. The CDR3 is CASTFDRGEQYF. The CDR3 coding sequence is TGTGCCAGCACCTTCGACAGGGGCGAGCAGTACTTC. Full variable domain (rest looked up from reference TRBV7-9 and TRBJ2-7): DTGVSQNPRHKITKRGQNVTFRCDPISEHNRLYWYRQTLGQGPEFLTYFQNEAQLEKSRLLSDRFSAERPKGSFSTLEIQRTEQGDSAMYLCASTFDRGEQYFGPGTRLTVT.

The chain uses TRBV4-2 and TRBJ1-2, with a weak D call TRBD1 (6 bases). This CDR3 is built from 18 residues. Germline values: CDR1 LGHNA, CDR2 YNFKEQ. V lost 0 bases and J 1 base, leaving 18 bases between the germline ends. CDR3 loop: CASSQENSRTALNYGYTF. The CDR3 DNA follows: TGTGCCAGCAGCCAAGAGAACAGCCGGACAGCCCTTAACTATGGCTACACCTTC.

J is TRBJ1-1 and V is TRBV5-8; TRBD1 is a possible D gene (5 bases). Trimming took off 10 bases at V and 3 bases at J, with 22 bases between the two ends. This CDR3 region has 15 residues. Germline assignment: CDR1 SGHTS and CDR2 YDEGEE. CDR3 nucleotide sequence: TGTGCCGTTTCTTACGTGGGACTAAGCTACACTGAAGCTTTCTTT. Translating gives CAVSYVGLSYTEAFF.

This CDR3 is CASSSPATGSNEKLFF. The CDR3 DNA is TGCGCCAGCAGCTCCCCCGCGACAGGATCTAATGAAAAACTGTTTTTT. The genes are TRBV5-1 and TRBJ1-4; tentative D call: TRBD1 (6 bases). Trimming took off 3 bases at V and 3 bases at J, with 15 bases between the two ends. Germline CDR1 is SGHRS and CDR2 is YFSETQ. The CDR3 is made up of 16 amino acids.

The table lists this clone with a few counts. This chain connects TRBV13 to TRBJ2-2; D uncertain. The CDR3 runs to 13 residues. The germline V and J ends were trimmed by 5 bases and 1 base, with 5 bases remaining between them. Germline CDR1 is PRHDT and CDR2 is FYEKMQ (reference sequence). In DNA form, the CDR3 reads TGTGCCAGCAGCCAACAGAACACCGGGGAGCTGTTTTTT. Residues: CASSQQNTGELFF.

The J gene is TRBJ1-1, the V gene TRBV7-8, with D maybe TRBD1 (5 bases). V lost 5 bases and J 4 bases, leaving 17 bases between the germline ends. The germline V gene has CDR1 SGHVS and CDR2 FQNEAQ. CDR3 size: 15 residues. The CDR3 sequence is CASSLLPSGATEAFF. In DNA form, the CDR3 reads TGTGCCAGCAGCCTACTCCCTTCTGGGGCCACTGAAGCTTTCTTT.

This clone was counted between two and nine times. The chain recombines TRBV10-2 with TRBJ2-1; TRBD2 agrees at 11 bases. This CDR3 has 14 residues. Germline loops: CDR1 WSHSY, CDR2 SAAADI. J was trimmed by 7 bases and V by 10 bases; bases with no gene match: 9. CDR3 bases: TGCGCCACCCCACTAGCGGGAGAGGGAAATGAGCAGTTCTTC. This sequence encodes CATPLAGEGNEQFF.

The CDR3 DNA follows: TGTGCCAGCAGCCCGTACGGGGGACTAGCGGGAACCTCCTACGAGCAGTACTTC. Its translation: CASSPYGGLAGTSYEQYF. J is TRBJ2-7 and V is TRBV11-2, with 13 bases lining up with TRBD2. V lost 5 bases, J lost 0 bases, and 10 bases stayed unmatched. CDR1 SGHAT and CDR2 FQNNGV come from the germline V gene. The CDR3 is made up of 18 amino acids.

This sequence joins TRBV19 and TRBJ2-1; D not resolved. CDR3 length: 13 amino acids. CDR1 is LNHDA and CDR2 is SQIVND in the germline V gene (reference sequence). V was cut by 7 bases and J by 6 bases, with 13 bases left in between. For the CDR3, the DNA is TGTGCCAGTAAGATACGAGGCAGCAATGAGCAGTTCTTC. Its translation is CASKIRGSNEQFF.